This TCR beta chain is drawn from a study of blood T cell repertoires in COVID-19. The CDR3 is 16 residues long. The germline V gene encodes CDR1 GTSNPN and CDR2 SVGIG (reference sequence). The V gene end was trimmed by 1 base and the J gene end by 14 bases; junction bases not matched to a gene: 19. Repertoires were generated with immunoSEQ multiplex PCR, while TCRdb's copy carries only in-frame clones and drops some. The sample includes under 300,000 clones, around 90% of them seen just once. The chain combines TRBV30 with TRBJ2-3; TRBD2 aligns across 9 bases. Sequenced input: peripheral blood. This TCR derives from a woman in her thirties or forties who had recovered from COVID-19. CDR3 DNA: TGTGCCTGGAGTGGAGGGCTAGCGGGACCCTACCCCCCATGGTATTTT. It yields the protein CAWSGGLAGPYPPWYF.